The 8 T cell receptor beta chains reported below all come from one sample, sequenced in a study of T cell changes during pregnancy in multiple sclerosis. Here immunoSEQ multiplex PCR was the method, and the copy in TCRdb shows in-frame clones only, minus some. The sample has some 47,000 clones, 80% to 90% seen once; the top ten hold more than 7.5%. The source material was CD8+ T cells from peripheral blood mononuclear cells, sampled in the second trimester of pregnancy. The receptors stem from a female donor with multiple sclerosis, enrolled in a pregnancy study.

The CDR3 DNA reads TGTGCCAGCAGTGAATCTAGCGGGGGCACAGATACGCAGTATTTT. Amino acid sequence: CASSESSGGTDTQYF. V usage is TRBV6-1 and J usage is TRBJ2-3; TRBD2 aligns across 9 bases. Trimming at V came to 2 bases and at J to 1 base, leaving 1 base not matched to a gene. The germline gives CDR1 MNHNS, CDR2 SASEGT. The CDR3 is 15 amino acids.

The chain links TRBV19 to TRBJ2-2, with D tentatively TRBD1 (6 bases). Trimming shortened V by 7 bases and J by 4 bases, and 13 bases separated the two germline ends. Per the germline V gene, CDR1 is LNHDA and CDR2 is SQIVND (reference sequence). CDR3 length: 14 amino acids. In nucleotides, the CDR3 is TGTGCCAGTACCCCGGGACATACCACCGGGGAGCTGTTTTTT. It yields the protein CASTPGHTTGELFF.

The CDR3 is CASSPLDLPGGGQPQHF. In nucleotides, the CDR3 is TGTGCCAGCAGCCCCCTGGACCTACCGGGGGGAGGACAGCCCCAGCATTTT. This chain joins TRBV7-8 and TRBJ1-5; TRBD1 might be the D (5 bases). CDR1 and CDR2 (germline): SGHVS, FQNEAQ. This CDR3 is 17 amino acids long. The germline V and J ends were trimmed by 5 bases and 7 bases, with 24 bases remaining between them.

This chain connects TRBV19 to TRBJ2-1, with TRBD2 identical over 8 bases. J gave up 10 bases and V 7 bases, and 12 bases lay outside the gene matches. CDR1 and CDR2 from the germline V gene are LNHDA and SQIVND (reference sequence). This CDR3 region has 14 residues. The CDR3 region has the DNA TGTGCCAGTACCCAGCGGGGGAATCTGTTAGAGCAGTTCTTC. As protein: CASTQRGNLLEQFF.

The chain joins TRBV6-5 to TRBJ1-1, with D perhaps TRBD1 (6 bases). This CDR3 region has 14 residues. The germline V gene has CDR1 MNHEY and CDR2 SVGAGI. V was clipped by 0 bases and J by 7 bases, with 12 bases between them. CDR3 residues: CASSYSRGTIEAFF. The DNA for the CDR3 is TGTGCCAGCAGTTACTCAAGGGGGACGATTGAAGCTTTCTTT.

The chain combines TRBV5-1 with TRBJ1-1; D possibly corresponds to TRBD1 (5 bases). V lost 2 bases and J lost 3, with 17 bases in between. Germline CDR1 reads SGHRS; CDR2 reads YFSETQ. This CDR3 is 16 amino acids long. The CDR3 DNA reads TGCGCCAGCAGCTTTAGTGGCAGGGCTATCGACACTGAAGCTTTCTTT. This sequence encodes CASSFSGRAIDTEAFF.

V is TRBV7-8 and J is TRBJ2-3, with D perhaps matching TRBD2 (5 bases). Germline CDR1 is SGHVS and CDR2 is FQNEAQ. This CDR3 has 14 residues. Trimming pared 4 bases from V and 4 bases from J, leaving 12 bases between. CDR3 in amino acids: CASSSARTSDTQYF. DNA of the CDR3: TGTGCCAGCAGCTCGGCTCGGACTTCAGATACGCAGTATTTT. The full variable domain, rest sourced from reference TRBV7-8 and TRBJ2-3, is GAGVSQSPRYKVAKRGQDVALRCDPISGHVSLFWYQQALGQGPEFLTYFQNEAQLDKSGLPSDRFFAERPEGSVSTLKIQRTQQEDSAVYLCASSSARTSDTQYFGPGTRLTVL.

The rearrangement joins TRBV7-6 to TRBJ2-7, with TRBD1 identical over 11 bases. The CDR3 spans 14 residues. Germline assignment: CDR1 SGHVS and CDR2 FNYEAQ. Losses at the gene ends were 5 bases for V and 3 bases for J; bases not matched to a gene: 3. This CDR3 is CASSMGQGDYEQYF. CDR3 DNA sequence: TGTGCCAGCAGCATGGGACAGGGGGACTACGAGCAGTACTTC.